The T cell receptor (beta chain) under discussion was sequenced for a study of molecular identifiers for immune sequencing clone quantification. This clonotype was seen only a few times. TCRdb analysed the PCR reads with MiXCR anew, one entry per CDR3 protein. Here the sample spans about 640,000 distinct CDR3 sequences, nearly 20% being singletons. The V and J ends lost 1 base and 4 bases, in that order; junction bases with no gene match: 7. Germline V CDR1 and CDR2: SGHAT, FQNNGV. This CDR3 is built from 16 residues. The sample was naive CD8+ T cells from blood, with Jurkat cell RNA spiked in. Subset here: FACS-sorted CD8+CD4-CCR7+CD45RA+ naive T cells. The sequence came from a human donor in good health. Some libraries in this study had Jurkat cell RNA spiked in. The chain uses TRBV11-2 and TRBJ2-7; TRBD1 aligns across 10 bases. The CDR3 protein is CASSLGGQGSSYEQYF. As DNA, the CDR3 is TGTGCCAGCAGCTTAGGGGGACAGGGGAGTTCGTACGAGCAGTACTTC.